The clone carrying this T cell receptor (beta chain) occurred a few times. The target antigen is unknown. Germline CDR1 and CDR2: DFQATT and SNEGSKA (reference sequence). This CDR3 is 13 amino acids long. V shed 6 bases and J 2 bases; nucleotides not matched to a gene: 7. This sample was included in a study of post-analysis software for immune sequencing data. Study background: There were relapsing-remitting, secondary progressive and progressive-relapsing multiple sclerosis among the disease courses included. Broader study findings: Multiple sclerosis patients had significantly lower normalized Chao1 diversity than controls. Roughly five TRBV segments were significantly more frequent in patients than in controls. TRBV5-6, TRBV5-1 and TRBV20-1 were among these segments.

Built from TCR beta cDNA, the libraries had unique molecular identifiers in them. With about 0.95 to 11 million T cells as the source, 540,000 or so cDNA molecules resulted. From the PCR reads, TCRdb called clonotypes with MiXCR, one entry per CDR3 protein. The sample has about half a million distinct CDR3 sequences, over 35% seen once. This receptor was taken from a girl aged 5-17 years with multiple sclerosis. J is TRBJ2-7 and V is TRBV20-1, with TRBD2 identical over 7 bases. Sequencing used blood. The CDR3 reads CSAGLVGAYEQYF. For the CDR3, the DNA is TGCAGTGCCGGACTAGTAGGGGCCTACGAGCAGTACTTC.